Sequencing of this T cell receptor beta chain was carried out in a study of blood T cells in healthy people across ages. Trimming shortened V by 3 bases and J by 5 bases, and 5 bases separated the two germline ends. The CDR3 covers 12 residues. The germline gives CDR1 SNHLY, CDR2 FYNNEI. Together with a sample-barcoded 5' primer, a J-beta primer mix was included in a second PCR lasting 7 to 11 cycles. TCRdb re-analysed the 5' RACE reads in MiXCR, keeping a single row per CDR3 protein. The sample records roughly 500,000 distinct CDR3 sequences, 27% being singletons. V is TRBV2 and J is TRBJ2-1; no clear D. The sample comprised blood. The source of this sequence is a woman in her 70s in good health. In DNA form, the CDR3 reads TGTGCCAGCAGTGAGTGGGACAATGAGCAGTTCTTC. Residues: CASSEWDNEQFF.